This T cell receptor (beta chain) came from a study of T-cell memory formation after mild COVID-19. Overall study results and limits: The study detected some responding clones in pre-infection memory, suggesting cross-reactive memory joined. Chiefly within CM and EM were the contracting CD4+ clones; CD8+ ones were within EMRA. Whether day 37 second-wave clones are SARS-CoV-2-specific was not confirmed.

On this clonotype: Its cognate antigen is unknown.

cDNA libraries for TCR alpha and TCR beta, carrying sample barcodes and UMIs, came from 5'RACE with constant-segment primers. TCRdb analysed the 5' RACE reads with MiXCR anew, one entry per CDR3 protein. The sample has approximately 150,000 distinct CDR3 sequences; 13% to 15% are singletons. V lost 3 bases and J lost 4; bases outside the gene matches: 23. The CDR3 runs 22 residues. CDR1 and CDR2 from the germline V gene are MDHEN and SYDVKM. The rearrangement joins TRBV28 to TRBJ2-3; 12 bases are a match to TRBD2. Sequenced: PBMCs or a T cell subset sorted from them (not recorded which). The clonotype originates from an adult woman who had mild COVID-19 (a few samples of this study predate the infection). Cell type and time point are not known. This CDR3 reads CASSFPTRLAGAVGSASDTQYF. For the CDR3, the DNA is TGTGCCAGCAGTTTCCCGACCCGACTAGCGGGAGCGGTAGGGTCAGCTTCAGATACGCAGTATTTT.